The present T cell receptor (beta chain) was sequenced within a study of T cells in Graves' hyperthyroidism and ophthalmopathy. From RNA transcripts, TCR beta CDR3 regions were amplified. The HTBI primer set was used in a first-round RT-PCR of the TCR CDR3. MiXCR, run by TCRdb on the multiplex PCR reads, gives a single entry per CDR3 protein. This table holds 380,000 or so distinct CDR3 sequences, roughly 12% found once. In its sample, this clonotype was seen many times. This CDR3 has 16 amino acids. Trimming pared 0 bases from V and 4 bases from J, leaving 14 bases between. Germline assignment: CDR1 MNHEY and CDR2 SVGEGT.

The rearrangement joins TRBV6-2 or TRBV6-3 to TRBJ2-3; D gene ambiguous. The sample comprised blood. The TCR comes from a man younger than 45 with Graves' hyperthyroidism that later progressed to Graves' ophthalmopathy. The CDR3 loop reads CASSYSSPSGPDTQYF. CDR3 DNA: TGTGCCAGCAGTTACTCGAGTCCTTCCGGACCAGATACGCAGTATTTT.